This entry lists 7 T cell receptor beta chains sequenced from one sample in a study of CD8 T cells in ankylosing spondylitis (dated by TCRdb to the late 2010s). Overall study outcomes, separate from this receptor: A TCR beta motif made up of roughly eight highly homologous amino acid variants appeared to be characteristic of blood from ankylosing spondylitis patients.

Receptor libraries were prepared by 5' RACE. Sequencing was carried out with an Illumina HiSeq 2500. The public reads were reanalyzed by TCRdb: fastp trimming at Q25, MiXCR alignment, in-frame beta chains only. A single entry per CDR3 protein holds the most common genes and DNA from its merged rows. This sample holds 670,000 or so distinct CDR3 sequences; around 20% were observed only once. Around 19% of the sample goes to the ten largest clones. These TCRs' antigens remain unknown. The specimen sequenced was blood, either unsorted or a sorted T cell fraction (not recorded which). The receptors were sampled from a male donor with ankylosing spondylitis.

The V call is TRBV29-1, the J call TRBJ2-5; 7 bases match TRBD2. The CDR3 contains 13 residues. The germline V gene encodes CDR1 SQVTM and CDR2 ANQGSEA. V lost 7 bases and J lost 2; bases outside the gene matches: 7. In DNA, the CDR3 is TGCAGCGCAAAACTAGCGAAACAAGAGACCCAGTACTTC. This codes for CSAKLAKQETQYF.

The V and J genes are TRBV10-2 and TRBJ2-5, with unresolved D. The germline gives CDR1 WSHSY, CDR2 SAAADI. Trimming stripped 3 bases from V and 5 bases from J, with 16 bases between. The CDR3 covers 15 residues. In DNA, the CDR3 is TGCGCCAGCAGTGACGACCCGGAAGGCCCGGAGACCCAGTACTTC. It encodes CASSDDPEGPETQYF.

This clonotype was picked up a small number of times. The genes are TRBV12-3 or TRBV12-4 and TRBJ2-3; 7 positions match TRBD2. This CDR3 has 17 amino acids. J was trimmed by 0 bases and V by 4 bases; bases with no gene match: 10. DNA of the CDR3: TGTGCCAGCAGTTGGGGCTTACTAGCGCCTAGCACAGATACGCAGTATTTT. Protein product: CASSWGLLAPSTDTQYF.

The rearrangement uses TRBV7-2 and TRBJ1-1; D gene unclear. Germline V lookup: CDR1 SGHTA, CDR2 FQGNSA. V was pared by 5 bases and J by 6 bases, with 13 bases between. The CDR3 is 13 amino acids. This CDR3 is CASSLLLESEAFF. The CDR3 DNA reads as TGTGCCAGCAGCCTCCTGTTAGAGTCTGAAGCTTTCTTT.

The chain carries TRBV5-1 and TRBJ2-1, with 9 positions matching TRBD2. Germline lookup yields CDR1 SGHRS and CDR2 YFSETQ. Germline trimming cut 0 bases from V and 8 bases from J; bases unmatched to any gene: 6. This CDR3 is built from 15 residues. CDR3 in DNA: TGCGCCAGCAGCTTGGCGGTAGCGGGAGTTCATGAGCAGTTCTTC. Its protein is CASSLAVAGVHEQFF.

The chain uses TRBV5-6 and TRBJ2-7; 9 bases align to TRBD1. This CDR3 comprises 14 residues. Germline-derived CDR1 and CDR2 are SGHDT and YYEEEE. Unmatched junction bases numbered 4, after V lost 4 bases and J lost 2 bases. The DNA of the CDR3 is TGTGCCAGCAGCACGACAGGGGGTGCCTACGAGCAGTACTTC. Translation: CASSTTGGAYEQYF.

The table lists this clonotype with a few counts. V usage is TRBV9 and J usage is TRBJ2-7; TRBD1 matches at 9 bases. The CDR3 is 15 residues long. Germline V CDR1 and CDR2: SGDLS, YYNGEE. V lost 4 bases, J lost 6 bases, and 11 bases stayed unmatched. The CDR3 region is CASSSIPDRGVEQYF. CDR3 nucleotides: TGTGCCAGCAGCTCCATCCCGGACAGGGGTGTCGAGCAGTACTTC.